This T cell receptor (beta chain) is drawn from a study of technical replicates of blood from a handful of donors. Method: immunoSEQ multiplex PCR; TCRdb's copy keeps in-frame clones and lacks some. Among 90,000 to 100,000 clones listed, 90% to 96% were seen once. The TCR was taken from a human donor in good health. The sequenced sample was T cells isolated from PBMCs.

The CDR3 protein is CASSVGIGGYEQYF. The CDR3 DNA reads TGTGCCAGCAGTGTAGGGATAGGGGGCTACGAGCAGTACTTC. The chain couples TRBV6-4 to TRBJ2-7, with D possibly being TRBD1 (6 bases). Trimming removed 4 bases from V and 3 bases from J, with 13 bases in between. The CDR3 runs 14 residues. Germline CDR1 MRHNA, CDR2 SNTAGT.